These T cell receptor beta chains were read from a single sample in a study of blood T cell repertoires in COVID-19. This table comes from immunoSEQ multiplex PCR, and its TCRdb copy is limited to in-frame clones, with some not included. The table shows about 43,000 clones, with 80% to 90% occurring only once. The sequenced sample consisted of peripheral blood. These receptors all stem from a man aged 40-49 years with COVID-19, enrolled during active disease. The CDR3 runs from the conserved cysteine through the conserved F or W. A row's size may be missing; if present it is once, few, many or a size class.

v_gene: TRBV6-6; abundance: NA; j_gene: TRBJ2-5; CDR3aa: CASRPAGGPGETQYF
v_gene: TRBV28; abundance: NA; j_gene: TRBJ2-7; CDR3aa: CATTRGGTLSYEQYF
v_gene: TRBV5-1; abundance: NA; j_gene: TRBJ2-7; CDR3aa: CASSSFGSSYEQYF
v_gene: TRBV15; abundance: NA; j_gene: TRBJ2-1; CDR3aa: CATGLAGPVGPSSYNEQFF
v_gene: TRBV5-6; abundance: NA; j_gene: TRBJ2-5; CDR3aa: CASSLRGPGKMYQETQYF
v_gene: TRBV30; abundance: NA; j_gene: TRBJ2-7; CDR3aa: CAWSVLVSNSEQYF
v_gene: TRBV5-1; abundance: NA; j_gene: TRBJ1-2; CDR3aa: CASSLGTGGRGLGYTF
v_gene: TRBV6-5; abundance: NA; j_gene: TRBJ2-1; CDR3aa: CASRSFGEQFF
v_gene: TRBV19; abundance: NA; j_gene: TRBJ1-5; CDR3aa: CASSISSANERQHF
v_gene: TRBV13; abundance: NA; j_gene: TRBJ2-7; CDR3aa: CASSLRDSSYEQYF
v_gene: TRBV3-1/TRBV3-2; abundance: NA; j_gene: TRBJ1-1; CDR3aa: CASSQDGTGGHLNTEAFF
v_gene: TRBV30; abundance: few; j_gene: TRBJ2-5; CDR3aa: CAWSDFSGETQYF
v_gene: TRBV10-3; abundance: NA; j_gene: TRBJ2-1; CDR3aa: CAISEGGREQFF
v_gene: TRBV6-5; abundance: once; j_gene: TRBJ2-5; CDR3aa: CASTRRGPQETQYF
v_gene: TRBV18; abundance: once; j_gene: TRBJ1-2; CDR3aa: CASSPLASIDGVGDGYTF
v_gene: TRBV7-6; abundance: NA; j_gene: TRBJ2-3; CDR3aa: CASSLEDGEDTQYF
v_gene: TRBV3-1/TRBV3-2; abundance: NA; j_gene: TRBJ2-5; CDR3aa: CASSHSSGSVGKTQYF
v_gene: TRBV27; abundance: NA; j_gene: TRBJ1-2; CDR3aa: CASSSIRTGYGYTF